These T cell receptor beta chains were read from a single sample in a study of shared clonotypes between healthy human individuals. Data came from immunoSEQ multiplex PCR; TCRdb stores just in-frame clones and leaves some out. The data contain 1,400,000 or so clones, roughly 98.5% of them seen just once; the ten biggest clones take up under 0.45%. Sequencing was carried out using naive CD4+ T cells sorted from blood. The receptors here all came from a man aged 25-45 years in good health. CDR3s include the opening cysteine and the closing phenylalanine or tryptophan. Each record gives: D gene, J gene, clone size, V gene, CDR3 length, CDR3 DNA, CDR3 protein. The D gene is left open where the match is weak. Where a row states a size, it is once, few, many or the class of an expanded clone; other rows omit it.

d_call: .
j_call: TRBJ2-3
clone_size: .
v_call: TRBV5-4
cdr3_length: 14
cdr3_nt: TGTGCCAGCAGCTTAGACGGCAGCACAGATACGCAGTATTTT
cdr3_aa: CASSLDGSTDTQYF

d_call: .
j_call: TRBJ2-1
clone_size: .
v_call: TRBV29-1
cdr3_length: 12
cdr3_nt: TGCAGCGTCCGAAGGGACGGTAATGAGCAGTTCTTC
cdr3_aa: CSVRRDGNEQFF

d_call: .
j_call: TRBJ1-2
clone_size: .
v_call: TRBV5-1
cdr3_length: 16
cdr3_nt: TGCGCCACCAGTCCCGAACGGGGACCCAACCCGCTTGGCTACACCTTC
cdr3_aa: CATSPERGPNPLGYTF

d_call: .
j_call: TRBJ2-5
clone_size: .
v_call: TRBV11-1
cdr3_length: 14
cdr3_nt: TGTGCCAGCAGCTTGAACATAGAGGGAGAGACCCAGTACTTC
cdr3_aa: CASSLNIEGETQYF

d_call: TRBD1
j_call: TRBJ1-4
clone_size: .
v_call: TRBV28
cdr3_length: 14
cdr3_nt: TGTGCCAGCAGTTTTCGACAGGGGTTCGAAAAACTGTTTTTT
cdr3_aa: CASSFRQGFEKLFF

d_call: .
j_call: TRBJ1-2
clone_size: .
v_call: TRBV6-5
cdr3_length: 12
cdr3_nt: TGTGCCAGCAGAGGATCGACGGGGGGCTACACCTTC
cdr3_aa: CASRGSTGGYTF

d_call: TRBD1
j_call: TRBJ2-7
clone_size: .
v_call: TRBV11-2
cdr3_length: 15
cdr3_nt: TGTGCCAGCAGCCTACAAGGGACAGGAAACTACGAGCAGTACTTC
cdr3_aa: CASSLQGTGNYEQYF

d_call: .
j_call: TRBJ2-7
clone_size: .
v_call: TRBV5-6
cdr3_length: 14
cdr3_nt: TGTGCCAGCAGCTTGGTGGGGATCTCCTACGAGCAGTACTTC
cdr3_aa: CASSLVGISYEQYF

d_call: TRBD2
j_call: TRBJ2-7
clone_size: .
v_call: TRBV28
cdr3_length: 16
cdr3_nt: TGTGCCAGCAGTTTTGCCACAGCGGGAGGGCCGGTAGAGCAGTACTTC
cdr3_aa: CASSFATAGGPVEQYF

d_call: TRBD2
j_call: TRBJ2-2
clone_size: .
v_call: TRBV5-4
cdr3_length: 16
cdr3_nt: TGTGCCAGCAGCCCTAAAAGCGGGAGTGGGGCCGGGGAGCTGTTTTTT
cdr3_aa: CASSPKSGSGAGELFF

d_call: .
j_call: TRBJ1-4
clone_size: once
v_call: TRBV7-9
cdr3_length: 15
cdr3_nt: TGTGCCAGCAGCCGTTCGGACGCACGTAATGAAAAACTGTTTTTT
cdr3_aa: CASSRSDARNEKLFF

d_call: .
j_call: TRBJ1-5
clone_size: .
v_call: TRBV28
cdr3_length: 15
cdr3_nt: TGTGCCAGCAGTACGGACACCCGTACGAATCAGCCCCAGCATTTT
cdr3_aa: CASSTDTRTNQPQHF

d_call: .
j_call: TRBJ2-2
clone_size: once
v_call: TRBV18
cdr3_length: 13
cdr3_nt: TGTGCCAGCTCACGACGGAGCCCCGGGGAGCTGTTTTTT
cdr3_aa: CASSRRSPGELFF

d_call: .
j_call: TRBJ1-1
clone_size: .
v_call: TRBV5-1
cdr3_length: 15
cdr3_nt: TGCGCCAGCAGCCGCGGGGGCGGATTGAACACTGAAGCTTTCTTT
cdr3_aa: CASSRGGGLNTEAFF

d_call: .
j_call: TRBJ2-1
clone_size: .
v_call: TRBV5-4
cdr3_length: 15
cdr3_nt: TGTGCCAGCAGCTTGAACAGGGACCCCTACAATGAGCAGTTCTTC
cdr3_aa: CASSLNRDPYNEQFF

d_call: TRBD2
j_call: TRBJ2-3
clone_size: .
v_call: TRBV28
cdr3_length: 17
cdr3_nt: TGTGCCAGCAGTTCGTATACTAGCGGGTTCGGGGAGGATACGCAGTATTTT
cdr3_aa: CASSSYTSGFGEDTQYF

d_call: TRBD2
j_call: TRBJ2-1
clone_size: .
v_call: TRBV29-1
cdr3_length: 16
cdr3_nt: TGCAGCGTTGTAACCCCCCTAGCGGGAGTAAGCAATGAGCAGTTCTTC
cdr3_aa: CSVVTPLAGVSNEQFF

d_call: TRBD2
j_call: TRBJ2-7
clone_size: once
v_call: TRBV19
cdr3_length: 16
cdr3_nt: TGTGCCAGTAGTTCAAAAGGACTAGCGGCCTCCTACGAGCAGTACTTC
cdr3_aa: CASSSKGLAASYEQYF

d_call: .
j_call: TRBJ2-7
clone_size: .
v_call: TRBV2
cdr3_length: 14
cdr3_nt: TGTGCCAGCAGTGTTGATAGCAGCTCCTACGAGCAGTACTTC
cdr3_aa: CASSVDSSSYEQYF

d_call: TRBD2
j_call: TRBJ2-7
clone_size: .
v_call: TRBV5-4
cdr3_length: 16
cdr3_nt: TGTGCCAGCAGCCGCGGGACTAGCGGGATGCTCTACGAGCAGTACTTC
cdr3_aa: CASSRGTSGMLYEQYF

d_call: .
j_call: TRBJ2-1
clone_size: .
v_call: TRBV5-5
cdr3_length: 16
cdr3_nt: TGTGCCAGCAGCTTGGCCCTTGCTAGCTCCTACAATGAGCAGTTCTTC
cdr3_aa: CASSLALASSYNEQFF

d_call: TRBD2
j_call: TRBJ2-7
clone_size: .
v_call: TRBV15
cdr3_length: 17
cdr3_nt: TGTGCCACCAGCCTGGGGACTAGCGGGAGTCGAACCTACGAGCAGTACTTC
cdr3_aa: CATSLGTSGSRTYEQYF

d_call: TRBD2
j_call: TRBJ2-3
clone_size: .
v_call: TRBV13
cdr3_length: 16
cdr3_nt: TGTGCCAGCAGCTCCCTAGCGGGAGGGAGCACAGATACGCAGTATTTT
cdr3_aa: CASSSLAGGSTDTQYF

d_call: TRBD2
j_call: TRBJ2-7
clone_size: .
v_call: TRBV28
cdr3_length: 16
cdr3_nt: TGTGCCAGCAGTAGACCCGGGACTAGCTTTTCCTACGAGCAGTACTTC
cdr3_aa: CASSRPGTSFSYEQYF

d_call: .
j_call: TRBJ2-3
clone_size: .
v_call: TRBV4-3
cdr3_length: 15
cdr3_nt: TGCGCCAGCAGCCACGAGAAGCTCGGCACAGATACGCAGTATTTT
cdr3_aa: CASSHEKLGTDTQYF

d_call: .
j_call: TRBJ1-4
clone_size: .
v_call: TRBV5-1
cdr3_length: 15
cdr3_nt: TGCGCCAGCAGCCCGTCAGGGGCCACTAATGAAAAACTGTTTTTT
cdr3_aa: CASSPSGATNEKLFF

d_call: .
j_call: TRBJ2-3
clone_size: .
v_call: TRBV9
cdr3_length: 15
cdr3_nt: TGTGCCAGCAGCGCCGTAGCGGCGAGCACAGATACGCAGTATTTT
cdr3_aa: CASSAVAASTDTQYF

d_call: .
j_call: TRBJ1-1
clone_size: .
v_call: TRBV7-6
cdr3_length: 20
cdr3_nt: TGTGCCAGCAGCACTCCCTTCTGGGCCAGTGATATTGGGATGAACACTGAAGCTTTCTTT
cdr3_aa: CASSTPFWASDIGMNTEAFF

d_call: TRBD2
j_call: TRBJ2-3
clone_size: .
v_call: TRBV28
cdr3_length: 16
cdr3_nt: TGTGCCAGCAGTCGCGGACTAGCGGGAGCGACCCATACGCAGTATTTT
cdr3_aa: CASSRGLAGATHTQYF

d_call: TRBD1
j_call: TRBJ2-1
clone_size: .
v_call: TRBV27
cdr3_length: 14
cdr3_nt: TGTGCCAGCAGTTTATTGGGGACAGAGTATACAGTTTTCTTC
cdr3_aa: CASSLLGTEYTVFF

d_call: .
j_call: TRBJ2-3
clone_size: .
v_call: TRBV19
cdr3_length: 12
cdr3_nt: TGTGCCCGATTATTTGGAGCAGATACGCAGTATTTT
cdr3_aa: CARLFGADTQYF

d_call: .
j_call: TRBJ1-2
clone_size: .
v_call: TRBV7-2
cdr3_length: 14
cdr3_nt: TGTGCCAGCAGCTTAGACAGGGTTAACTATGGCTACACCTTC
cdr3_aa: CASSLDRVNYGYTF

d_call: .
j_call: TRBJ2-2
clone_size: .
v_call: TRBV30
cdr3_length: 15
cdr3_nt: TGTGCCTGCACCCCACAGGGATTGAACACCGGGGAGCTGTTTTTT
cdr3_aa: CACTPQGLNTGELFF

d_call: .
j_call: TRBJ2-6
clone_size: .
v_call: TRBV2
cdr3_length: 16
cdr3_nt: TGTGCCAGCCTGAGGGTACCCACCTCTGGGGCCAACGTCCTGACTTTC
cdr3_aa: CASLRVPTSGANVLTF

d_call: .
j_call: TRBJ2-7
clone_size: .
v_call: TRBV18
cdr3_length: 13
cdr3_nt: TGTGCCAGCTCACCGGGCCCGATGGACGAGCAGTACTTC
cdr3_aa: CASSPGPMDEQYF

d_call: .
j_call: TRBJ2-1
clone_size: .
v_call: TRBV9
cdr3_length: 14
cdr3_nt: TGTGCCAGCAGCGTAGGCAGTTCTTACAATGAGCAGTTCTTC
cdr3_aa: CASSVGSSYNEQFF

d_call: .
j_call: TRBJ2-1
clone_size: .
v_call: TRBV12-2
cdr3_length: 14
cdr3_nt: TGTGCAAGTCGCTTGGGGAGCTCCTACAATGAGCAGTTCTTC
cdr3_aa: CASRLGSSYNEQFF

d_call: .
j_call: TRBJ2-3
clone_size: .
v_call: TRBV11-2
cdr3_length: 14
cdr3_nt: TGTGCCAGCAGCTTAATGGTCGACACAGATACGCAGTATTTT
cdr3_aa: CASSLMVDTDTQYF

d_call: .
j_call: TRBJ2-1
clone_size: .
v_call: TRBV27
cdr3_length: 15
cdr3_nt: TGTGCCAGCAGTTTACCCCGACGACCCTACAATGAGCAGTTCTTC
cdr3_aa: CASSLPRRPYNEQFF

d_call: .
j_call: TRBJ2-3
clone_size: .
v_call: TRBV2
cdr3_length: 13
cdr3_nt: TGTGCCAGCAGTCCGACGGCCCCAGATACGCAGTATTTT
cdr3_aa: CASSPTAPDTQYF

d_call: .
j_call: TRBJ2-1
clone_size: .
v_call: TRBV19
cdr3_length: 15
cdr3_nt: TGTGCCAGTAGTATGACAGGGAGGACCTCCGATGAGCAGTTCTTC
cdr3_aa: CASSMTGRTSDEQFF

d_call: .
j_call: TRBJ1-5
clone_size: .
v_call: TRBV19
cdr3_length: 21
cdr3_nt: TGTGCCAGTAACAAACACGGGACACAGGCTGGCCTTGGACATAGCAATCAGCCCCAGCATTTT
cdr3_aa: CASNKHGTQAGLGHSNQPQHF

d_call: .
j_call: TRBJ2-5
clone_size: .
v_call: TRBV5-4
cdr3_length: 13
cdr3_nt: TGTGCCAGCAGCTTGCAGGGGCCGCAGACCCAGTACTTC
cdr3_aa: CASSLQGPQTQYF

d_call: .
j_call: TRBJ2-2
clone_size: .
v_call: TRBV28
cdr3_length: 15
cdr3_nt: TGTGCCAGCAGTTTAACCAGGGCTGGCACCGGGGAGCTGTTTTTT
cdr3_aa: CASSLTRAGTGELFF

d_call: .
j_call: TRBJ2-2
clone_size: .
v_call: TRBV11-2
cdr3_length: 14
cdr3_nt: TGTGCCAGCAGCTCGACGGATTGGGCCGGGGAGCTGTTTTTT
cdr3_aa: CASSSTDWAGELFF

d_call: .
j_call: TRBJ1-4
clone_size: .
v_call: TRBV28
cdr3_length: 15
cdr3_nt: TGTGCCAGCATCCCCGGAGGACACCAGAATGAAAAACTGTTTTTT
cdr3_aa: CASIPGGHQNEKLFF

d_call: .
j_call: TRBJ2-7
clone_size: .
v_call: TRBV18
cdr3_length: 15
cdr3_nt: TGTGCCAGCTCACCGACAGGAAAGGTATGGTACGAGCAGTACTTC
cdr3_aa: CASSPTGKVWYEQYF

d_call: TRBD1
j_call: TRBJ2-5
clone_size: once
v_call: TRBV15
cdr3_length: 13
cdr3_nt: TGTGCGGTGACAGGGAAGTACCAAGAGACCCAGTACTTC
cdr3_aa: CAVTGKYQETQYF

d_call: TRBD2
j_call: TRBJ2-3
clone_size: .
v_call: TRBV28
cdr3_length: 20
cdr3_nt: TGTGCCAGCAGTTCGCGACTAGCGGGAGGCCTGGTATTCAGCACAGATACGCAGTATTTT
cdr3_aa: CASSSRLAGGLVFSTDTQYF

d_call: TRBD2
j_call: TRBJ2-1
clone_size: .
v_call: TRBV2
cdr3_length: 17
cdr3_nt: TGTGCCAGCAACGGAGGGGTAGCGGGAGGATGGTACAATGAGCAGTTCTTC
cdr3_aa: CASNGGVAGGWYNEQFF

d_call: .
j_call: TRBJ1-2
clone_size: .
v_call: TRBV19
cdr3_length: 14
cdr3_nt: TGTGCCAGTAGTTCTGGACAGCGGAACTATGGCTACACCTTC
cdr3_aa: CASSSGQRNYGYTF

d_call: .
j_call: TRBJ2-1
clone_size: .
v_call: TRBV7-8
cdr3_length: 16
cdr3_nt: TGTGCCAGCAGCCCCCTTCTGTTAGCGGATTTCAATGAGCAGTTCTTC
cdr3_aa: CASSPLLLADFNEQFF

d_call: .
j_call: TRBJ1-3
clone_size: .
v_call: TRBV30
cdr3_length: 11
cdr3_nt: TGTGCCTGGAGTGAAGGAAACACCATATATTTT
cdr3_aa: CAWSEGNTIYF

d_call: .
j_call: TRBJ1-3
clone_size: .
v_call: TRBV10-3
cdr3_length: 17
cdr3_nt: TGTGCCATCAGTCAAAACCTGCAAGGGCATCCAGGAAACACCATATATTTT
cdr3_aa: CAISQNLQGHPGNTIYF

d_call: .
j_call: TRBJ2-7
clone_size: .
v_call: TRBV9
cdr3_length: 14
cdr3_nt: TGTGCCAGCAGCGTAGGGACAGACCCCTACGAGCAGTACTTC
cdr3_aa: CASSVGTDPYEQYF

d_call: .
j_call: TRBJ2-7
clone_size: .
v_call: TRBV29-1
cdr3_length: 13
cdr3_nt: TGCAGCGTTGTGTCCCGAAGCTCCTACGAGCAGTACTTC
cdr3_aa: CSVVSRSSYEQYF

d_call: .
j_call: TRBJ2-5
clone_size: .
v_call: TRBV7-8
cdr3_length: 13
cdr3_nt: TGTGCCAGCAGCTTAAGGGGATTAGAGACCCAGTACTTC
cdr3_aa: CASSLRGLETQYF

d_call: .
j_call: TRBJ2-3
clone_size: .
v_call: TRBV11-2
cdr3_length: 12
cdr3_nt: TGTGCCAGCAGCTTCCCGCGAAATACGCAGTATTTT
cdr3_aa: CASSFPRNTQYF

d_call: .
j_call: TRBJ1-1
clone_size: once
v_call: TRBV6-8
cdr3_length: 12
cdr3_nt: TGTGCCAGCAGAAATTGGAGCACTGAAGCTTTCTTT
cdr3_aa: CASRNWSTEAFF